The 7 T cell receptor beta chains reported below all come from one sample, sequenced in a study of T cells in Graves' hyperthyroidism and ophthalmopathy. Amplification of TCR beta CDR3 regions was performed using RNA transcripts as template. Carried out on the TCR CDR3, a first-round RT-PCR used the HTBI primer set. Via MiXCR, TCRdb re-called the multiplex PCR reads, giving one row per CDR3 protein. The sample lists approximately 300,000 distinct CDR3 sequences; over 15% were seen once. Material: blood. The receptors come from a woman in her fifties or sixties with Graves' ophthalmopathy.

The chain couples TRBV28 to TRBJ1-5, with 12 bases fitting TRBD1. The CDR3 contains 18 residues. Unmatched junction bases numbered 15, after V lost 10 bases and J lost 2 bases. The V gene's germline CDR1 is MDHEN and CDR2 SYDVKM. The CDR3 spells CAITGSGTGGRGNQPQHF. CDR3 DNA sequence: TGTGCCATCACCGGCAGCGGGACAGGGGGCCGAGGCAATCAGCCCCAGCATTTT.

This clonotype was observed many times. V gene TRBV6-1 combines with J gene TRBJ1-4; a possible D gene is TRBD1 (6 bases). V was cut by 1 base and J by 6 bases, with 9 bases left in between. CDR1 and CDR2 from the germline V gene are MNHNS and SASEGT. This CDR3 comprises 14 residues. The CDR3 is CASSEVYRDEKLFF. For the CDR3, the DNA is TGTGCCAGCAGTGAAGTATACAGGGATGAAAAACTGTTTTTT.

This clonotype was seen more than once but under ten times. The J gene is TRBJ1-1, the V gene TRBV19; no clear D gene. This CDR3 has 13 amino acids. Deletions cut 7 bases from V and 0 bases from J, with 9 bases between. From germline, CDR1 is LNHDA and CDR2 SQIVND (reference sequence). The CDR3 DNA reads as TGTGCCAGTACAGAGGTGATGAACACTGAAGCTTTCTTT. Encoded protein: CASTEVMNTEAFF.

Concerning this clonotype: Possible read error: a much larger clone is one base away. The chain carries TRBV6-1 and TRBJ2-5; D remains unclear. There are 14 residues in the CDR3. V lost 8 bases to trimming and J lost 0 bases, with 13 bases between them. Germline lookup yields CDR1 MNHNS and CDR2 SASEGT. DNA of the CDR3: TGTGCCAGCTTGGTATCAGAGGACCAAGAGACCCAGTACTTC. Protein product: CASLVSEDQETQYF.

This clonotype was seen at least ten times. The chain joins TRBV7-8 to TRBJ2-3, with 7 bases identical to TRBD2. Germline-derived CDR1 and CDR2 are SGHVS and FQNEAQ. The CDR3 is 15 amino acids. The V segment lost 4 bases and the J segment 5 bases; nucleotides outside the gene matches: 9. This CDR3 reads CASSSRGGEGDTQYF. The CDR3 nucleotides are TGTGCCAGCAGCTCCCGGGGCGGGGAGGGAGATACGCAGTATTTT.

Ten or more counts support this clonotype. CDR3 loop: CASPGRQETQYF. CDR3 DNA sequence: TGTGCCAGCCCGGGACGGCAAGAGACCCAGTACTTC. The chain couples TRBV7-6 to TRBJ2-5; TRBD1 or TRBD2 may be the D gene (5 bases each). Germline CDR1 reads SGHVS; CDR2 reads FNYEAQ. This CDR3 contains 12 residues. The germline V and J ends were trimmed by 8 bases and 2 bases, with 9 bases remaining between them.

This clonotype was counted only a few times. The V and J genes are TRBV5-4 and TRBJ2-2; 7 bases fit TRBD2. Germline loops: CDR1 SGHNT, CDR2 YYREEE (reference sequence). The J segment lost 7 bases and the V segment lost 1 base, leaving 4 bases of the junction unmatched. The CDR3 length is 14 residues. CDR3 sequence (DNA): TGTGCCAGCAGCTTGAAGGGGAGGGTCGGGGAGCTGTTTTTT. Translating gives CASSLKGRVGELFF.